This T cell receptor (beta chain) was found in a study of shared clonotypes between healthy human individuals (dated by TCRdb to 2020 to 2022). As for the study more broadly: The cohort comprised a couple of women and three men aged 18 to 49 years. For each donor, CD4 naive and CD4 memory were each given three plates, CD8 naive was given two plates, and CD8 memory was given one plate. To increase sequencing depth and limit assay-specific biases, TCR repertoire library preparation and sequencing were carried out by different laboratories using diverse techniques. Blood TCR repertoires of about 5 healthy adults were deeply sequenced to estimate repertoire size and the extent of clonotype sharing between individuals. Per donor, leukapheresis produced somewhere between about 0.8 and 9.5 billion PBMCs. What the research found in general, with its limitations: Even with the large sequencing depth, rarefaction of the sorted-subset datasets indicated that sequencing was incomplete. Sampling was restricted to blood, and TCR repertoires in tissues likely differ from the TCR repertoires found in blood. Sharing across a few donors was observed for about 5% of naive CD4, about 4% of naive CD8, about 2.5% of memory CD4, and roughly 0.43% of memory CD8 clonotypes. Naive subsets generally had larger estimated clonotype richness than memory subsets did. Compared with non-shared clonotypes, the clonotypes found in all four sorted-subset donors had higher generation probabilities. Pairwise subsampling indicated that sequencing depth was expected to affect the degree of clonotype sharing among donors. Because the study included a small number of donors, the genetic and exposure-history diversity represented was limited.

Using the deep immunoSEQ assay, multiplex PCR amplified TCR CDR3 regions from genomic DNA. Genomic DNA extracted from each cell subset was distributed evenly over all wells of several immunoSEQ 96-well plates, and each plate served as one replicate. For sorted subsets, about 220 ng of genomic DNA, equivalent to 25,000 to 35,000 T cell genomes, went into each replicate PCR. Purified libraries were quantified with a Qubit 3.0 fluorometer, sized on a Bioanalyzer 2100, and re-quantified with the KAPA Library Quantification kit. Every immunoSEQ 96-well plate was sequenced on a dedicated single-read 150-cycle Illumina NextSeq 550 flow cell. The original pipeline was this. Because the immunoSEQ output held only junctional sequences and lacked quality scores, the filtering could not match the filtering applied to full-length reads. To assign V/J genes and CDR3, sequences were annotated against IMGT germline references using PyIR, a Python wrapper for IgBLAST v1.9. Reads were filtered out if the reads had weak V/J assignments (E-value above 1e-6), no CDR3, stop codons, out-of-frame junctions, or ambiguous translated residues. V3J clonotypes were defined as sequences sharing the same inferred V gene, J gene, and CDR3 amino acid sequence. Percentage overlap between repertoires was computed as shared unique clonotypes divided by the size of the smaller repertoire. Repertoire richness was assessed with RTK rarefaction, the Chao1 estimator, and Recon v2.1 estimates of unobserved clonotypes. For all TCRbeta clonotypes obtained by the gDNA method from a handful of donors, generation probabilities were computed with OLGA. Drawn from immuneACCESS, this table holds only the in-frame rearrangements with V and J called that TCRdb kept. Clones are partly lost; checked studies trace under half to an unresolved V gene and leave the rest unexplained. V and J calls plus clone size are reproduced from that table; the DNA served to infer D and trimming. The sample has over 1.5 million clones on record, 98% of them singletons. The top ten clones comprise 0.45% of the sample.

Via the germline V gene, CDR1 is ENHRY and CDR2 SYGVKD. V gives up 11 bases and J gives up 5 bases, and the segment between their germline ends measures 15 bases. The CDR3 contains 12 residues, cysteine and phenylalanine counted. The kept DNA is CDR3 alone, 36 bases in frame from the first base. As concerns this clone: Its antigen is currently not known. Base qualities were left out, and no much larger clone turns up one base away.

Healthy HIV-negative adults with no recently reported acute infections or vaccinations were included as donors. Every donor was a Caucasian adult living in Nashville, Tennessee, USA. CD4+ T cells were enriched by magnetic negative selection; naive cells were then positively selected on CD45RA, and the negative fraction formed the memory subset. Blood was collected by leukapheresis, and PBMCs were isolated by Ficoll-Histopaque density gradient centrifugation and then cryopreserved in liquid nitrogen vapor phase. Analytical flow cytometry was used to check the purity and quantity of each magnetically sorted T cell population. From each sorted fraction, genomic DNA was isolated and quantified by UV absorbance on a Nanodrop 2000c.

Sequenced material: naive CD4+ T cells sorted from blood. What the cell subset or site label conveys for this sample: CD45RA+ positively selected. The sequence links TRBV10-3 to TRBJ1-2; the D segment could be TRBD1, given 5 matching bases. This sequence originates from a man younger than 40 in good health. The DNA sequence is given as TGTGCCGCCCGGGGCGGGGGGTATGGCTACACCTTC. Protein translation: CAARGGGYGYTF.